The 18 T cell receptor beta chains below come from one sample, sequenced in a study of vaccination effects on CD4 cells after COVID-19. In the ViraFEST assay, antigen-specific CD4+ clonotypes were identified by expansion after peptide-pool stimulation. Following 10 days of culture, CD4+ T cells were isolated. A PCR test confirmed that the person had SARS-CoV-2 infection between March and December 2020. Everyone in the study got two shots of either the BNT162b2 or mRNA-1273 vaccine. Clones were sequenced by immunoSEQ multiplex PCR, and TCRdb holds only the in-frame ones, with some missing. The sample carries 13,000 to 15,000 clones, over 65% recorded once. These TCRs are of unknown antigen specificity. The sequencing used CD4+ T cells from PBMCs cultured with HCoV-NL63 spike peptides, collected after COVID-19 vaccination. These receptors were taken from a human donor who had a prior SARS-CoV-2 infection.

The chain is built from TRBV6-1 and TRBJ1-5, with D possibly matching TRBD1 (5 bases). The CDR3 is made up of 13 amino acids. V was cut by 7 bases and J by 11 bases, with 18 bases left in between. In germline, CDR1 is MNHNS, CDR2 SASEGT. CDR3 protein: CASTPLGAWAQHF. The CDR3 nucleotides are TGTGCCAGCACACCCCTAGGGGCGTGGGCCCAGCATTTT.

The V call is TRBV6-5, the J call TRBJ2-5, with D perhaps being TRBD1 or TRBD2 (5 bases each). This CDR3 comprises 15 residues. The germline V gene encodes CDR1 MNHEY and CDR2 SVGAGI. With 6 bases removed from V and 5 bases from J, the gap between germline ends came to 19 bases. This CDR3 is CASSSTQYGTETQYF. The CDR3 DNA reads as TGTGCCAGCAGCTCAACCCAATACGGGACGGAGACCCAGTACTTC.

The V and J genes are TRBV25-1 and TRBJ2-7, with 9 nucleotides matching TRBD1. This CDR3 has 14 amino acids. Germline V gives CDR1 MGHDK, CDR2 SYGVNS. The junction had 5 bases not matched to a gene; V was cut back by 6 bases and J by 2 bases. CDR3 protein: CASSADRGTYEQYF. CDR3 bases: TGTGCCAGCAGCGCCGACAGGGGGACCTACGAGCAGTACTTC.

In this sample, this clone turned up a few times. The gene calls are TRBV2 and TRBJ1-6; no firm D call. CDR1 is SNHLY and CDR2 is FYNNEI in the germline V gene. This CDR3 spans 13 amino acids. The V end was cut by 7 bases, the J end by 3 bases, with 7 bases between. CDR3 loop: CASIDYYNSPLHF. As DNA, the CDR3 is TGTGCCAGCATCGATTACTATAATTCACCCCTCCACTTT.

This sequence joins TRBV6-2 or TRBV6-3 and TRBJ2-3; 8 bases line up with TRBD1. There are 17 residues in the CDR3. Unmatched junction bases numbered 9, after V lost 3 bases and J lost 1 base. Germline CDR1 is MNHEY and CDR2 is SVGEGT. The CDR3 DNA follows: TGTGCCAGCAGTTATAAATCAGGGGGCGACGGCACAGATACGCAGTATTTT. Translating it yields CASSYKSGGDGTDTQYF.

The chain employs TRBV7-3 and TRBJ2-7, with 9 bases lining up with TRBD2. The V gene's germline CDR1 is SGHTA and CDR2 FQGTGA. The CDR3 has 16 amino acids. With 0 bases clipped from V and 2 bases from J, the junction kept 5 bases outside the gene matches. The CDR3 nucleotides read TGTGCCAGCAGCTTAACGGGGCGGGGGGGTGCCTACGAGCAGTACTTC. This encodes CASSLTGRGGAYEQYF.

This chain connects TRBV28 to TRBJ1-2; possibly TRBD1 for D (5 bases). CDR3 length: 14 residues. V was cut by 6 bases and J by 5 bases, with 16 bases left in between. Looked up from germline, CDR1 is MDHEN and CDR2 is SYDVKM. CDR3 DNA sequence: TGTGCCAGCAGCCCCCCGGGGGATGGTTATGGCTACACCTTC. Protein product: CASSPPGDGYGYTF.

The chain joins TRBV2 to TRBJ2-5; 9 bases align to TRBD1. The CDR3 runs to 16 residues. The germline V gene has CDR1 SNHLY and CDR2 FYNNEI. The ends lost 6 bases at V and 6 bases at J; junction bases unmatched: 14. CDR3 sequence reads: CASSPGGAGQGKTQYF. In DNA form, the CDR3 reads TGTGCCAGCAGCCCAGGGGGGGCGGGACAGGGAAAGACCCAGTACTTC.

The rearrangement links TRBV11-1 to TRBJ1-1; weak D call: TRBD1 (6 bases). CDR3 length: 12 residues. Trimming took off 5 bases at V and 7 bases at J, with 11 bases between the two ends. CDR1 SGHAT and CDR2 FQDESV come from the germline V gene (reference sequence). CDR3 sequence: CASSQNRDEAFF. The CDR3 DNA sequence: TGTGCCAGCAGCCAAAACAGGGATGAAGCTTTCTTT.

This clone was detected a few times. The CDR3 reads CASSADRGSYNEQFF. CDR3 nucleotide sequence: TGTGCCAGTAGTGCGGACAGGGGCTCCTACAATGAGCAGTTCTTC. The chain employs TRBV19 and TRBJ2-1; 9 bases map to TRBD1. Per the germline V gene, CDR1 is LNHDA and CDR2 is SQIVND (reference sequence). This CDR3 has 15 residues. V was pared by 5 bases and J by 0 bases, with 2 bases of the junction left unmatched.

The chain uses TRBV28 and TRBJ1-2, with D uncertain. Trimming cost V 5 bases and J 5 bases, with 9 bases left between them. The CDR3 runs 12 residues. Germline lookup yields CDR1 MDHEN and CDR2 SYDVKM. Written as DNA, the CDR3 is TGTGCCAGCAGTCTAACAGAGTATGGCTACACCTTC. Its protein product is CASSLTEYGYTF.

V usage is TRBV20-1 and J usage is TRBJ2-5; 7 bases align to TRBD2. The CDR3 totals 13 residues. V lost 3 bases, J lost 4 bases, and 5 bases stayed unmatched. Germline lookup yields CDR1 DFQATT and CDR2 SNEGSKA (reference sequence). The CDR3 spells CSASGGGPETQYF. The CDR3 region has the DNA TGCAGTGCTAGTGGCGGGGGTCCAGAGACCCAGTACTTC.

V and J are TRBV5-8 and TRBJ2-1, with D maybe TRBD2 (6 bases). The CDR3 spans 16 residues. Germline CDR1 reads SGHTS; CDR2 reads YDEGEE. V lost 4 bases, J lost 4 bases, and 18 bases lay in between. The CDR3 DNA reads as TGTGCCAGCAGCCTGGGGGAGGAGGGAGGATACAATGAGCAGTTCTTC. Its translation: CASSLGEEGGYNEQFF.

This clone was found once. The chain recombines TRBV10-3 with TRBJ1-4, with a weak D call TRBD1 (5 bases). The CDR3 consists of 14 residues. Germline values: CDR1 ENHRY, CDR2 SYGVKD. V dropped 5 bases and J dropped 8 bases, with 15 bases sitting between them. CDR3 sequence (DNA): TGTGCCATCAGTCAGGGACTAACGGGGGAAAAACTGTTTTTT. This gives the protein CAISQGLTGEKLFF.

This rearrangement joins TRBV7-8 to TRBJ2-3; the D is unclear. Trimming shortened V by 1 base and J by 4 bases, and 15 bases separated the two germline ends. The CDR3 contains 16 residues. From germline, CDR1 is SGHVS and CDR2 FQNEAQ. The DNA of the CDR3 is TGTGCCAGCAGCTTAGTTGCCTACCGTATCGCAGATACGCAGTATTTT. Residues: CASSLVAYRIADTQYF.

The CDR3 reads CASSDVGLSSYNEQFF. CDR3 coding DNA: TGTGCCAGCAGTGACGTGGGGTTGAGCTCCTACAATGAGCAGTTCTTC. The J gene is TRBJ2-1, the V gene TRBV6-1; no clear D. Trimming pared 3 bases from V and 0 bases from J, leaving 12 bases between. Germline lookup yields CDR1 MNHNS and CDR2 SASEGT. The CDR3 contains 16 residues.

The chain uses TRBV10-3 and TRBJ2-5; 12 bases are a match to TRBD2. Germline assignment: CDR1 ENHRY and CDR2 SYGVKD. Trimming at V came to 2 bases and at J to 2 bases, leaving 12 bases not matched to a gene. The length of the CDR3 is 19 residues. The CDR3 loop reads CAISELSLAGGRGQETQYF. The CDR3 coding sequence is TGTGCCATCAGTGAGCTTTCTCTAGCGGGGGGGCGAGGGCAAGAGACCCAGTACTTC.

V and J are TRBV19 and TRBJ1-2; 10 bases are shared with TRBD1. V shed 4 bases and J 7 bases; nucleotides not matched to a gene: 0. The CDR3 extends over 12 amino acids. Germline-derived CDR1 and CDR2 are LNHDA and SQIVND (reference sequence). The CDR3: CASSRDRGGYTF. The CDR3 DNA reads as TGTGCCAGTAGTAGGGACAGGGGTGGCTACACCTTC. The variable domain in full, completed from reference TRBV19 and TRBJ1-2, reads DGGITQSPKYLFRKEGQNVTLSCEQNLNHDAMYWYRQDPGQGLRLIYYSQIVNDFQKGDIAEGYSVSREKKESFPLTVTSAQKNPTAFYLCASSRDRGGYTFGSGTRLTVV.